A single sample is the source of the 8 T cell receptor beta chains below, sequenced in a study of Ad26.COV2.S vaccination and SARS-CoV-2 variants. Sequencing used immunoSEQ multiplex PCR; TCRdb keeps in-frame clones, though not all of them. The sample consists of around 300,000 clones, roughly nine tenths of them appearing once. The treatment is: about 20 received Ad26.COV2.S at low or high dose, single or two shots; a few received placebo; per-sample allocation not given. Collection of samples fell on day 63 after the first vaccine or placebo injection. Here the sequenced sample was peripheral blood, taken in a trial of Ad26.COV2.S vaccine versus placebo. Every receptor here comes from a person aged 18-60 years who received the Ad26.COV2.S COVID-19 vaccine or a placebo.

This chain uses TRBV10-2 with TRBJ2-2; D ambiguous. V gave up 8 bases and J gave up 1 base, with 5 bases separating them. The CDR3 totals 12 residues. Germline CDR1 and CDR2: WSHSY and SAAADI. CDR3 nucleotides: TGCGCCAGCTCGAAGAACACCGGGGAGCTGTTTTTT. This codes for CASSKNTGELFF.

This clone has only a few counts. The V call is TRBV7-6, the J call TRBJ1-2; D gene unclear. The germline V and J ends were trimmed by 1 base and 2 bases, with 14 bases remaining between them. CDR1 is SGHVS and CDR2 is FNYEAQ in the germline V gene. CDR3 length equals 16 residues. The DNA of the CDR3 is TGTGCCAGCAGCTTAGTGTTTCGGGGAAAGAACTATGGCTACACCTTC. It yields the protein CASSLVFRGKNYGYTF.

The rearrangement joins TRBV30 to TRBJ2-1; D perhaps matches TRBD2 (6 bases). This CDR3 is built from 15 residues. V shed 4 bases and J shed 1 base, with 14 bases lying between them. The germline V gene encodes CDR1 GTSNPN and CDR2 SVGIG (reference sequence). Written as DNA, the CDR3 is TGTGCCTGGATGGGCCTAAGCGGGTCCTACAATGAGCAGTTCTTC. Its protein is CAWMGLSGSYNEQFF.

V gene TRBV4-1 combines with J gene TRBJ2-1; D gene ambiguous. Germline V gene lookup returns CDR1 MGHRA and CDR2 YSYEKL. Trimming cost V 6 bases and J 3 bases, with 9 bases left between them. The CDR3 runs 13 residues. CDR3 DNA sequence: TGCGCCAGCAGTCTAACTGACTACAATGAGCAGTTCTTC. Amino acid sequence: CASSLTDYNEQFF.

V gene TRBV4-1 combines with J gene TRBJ2-7, with TRBD1 identical over 10 bases. The germline V gene has CDR1 MGHRA and CDR2 YSYEKL. The CDR3 runs 16 residues. Trimming took 1 base from V and 3 from J; bases not matched to a gene: 6. In DNA, the CDR3 is TGCGCCAGCAGCCAAGCTTACGGGACAGGGGTCTACGAGCAGTACTTC. It translates to CASSQAYGTGVYEQYF.

This rearrangement joins TRBV6-6 to TRBJ1-4; 8 nucleotides match TRBD1. V was pared by 6 bases and J by 5 bases, with 8 bases of the junction left unmatched. The CDR3 has 15 amino acids. Germline CDR1 and CDR2: MNHNY and SVGAGI (reference sequence). Here the CDR3 reads CASRSAQGGNEKLFF. CDR3 in DNA: TGTGCCAGCAGATCTGCACAGGGGGGCAATGAAAAACTGTTTTTT.

The CDR3 region is CASTLGQGAPLHF. The CDR3 DNA follows: TGTGCCAGCACCCTGGGACAGGGGGCTCCCCTCCACTTT. The V and J genes are TRBV12-3 or TRBV12-4 and TRBJ1-6, with 12 bases identical to TRBD1. Unmatched junction bases numbered 5, after V lost 7 bases and J lost 13 bases. The CDR3 runs to 13 residues.

The chain links TRBV4-3 to TRBJ2-1; TRBD1 aligns across 9 bases. V was clipped by 3 bases and J by 3 bases; unmatched bases: 3. The length of the CDR3 is 15 residues. Per the germline V gene, CDR1 is LGHNA and CDR2 is YSLEER. The CDR3 sequence: CASSQVGQGYNEQFF. The CDR3 region has the DNA TGCGCCAGCAGCCAGGTGGGACAGGGCTACAATGAGCAGTTCTTC.